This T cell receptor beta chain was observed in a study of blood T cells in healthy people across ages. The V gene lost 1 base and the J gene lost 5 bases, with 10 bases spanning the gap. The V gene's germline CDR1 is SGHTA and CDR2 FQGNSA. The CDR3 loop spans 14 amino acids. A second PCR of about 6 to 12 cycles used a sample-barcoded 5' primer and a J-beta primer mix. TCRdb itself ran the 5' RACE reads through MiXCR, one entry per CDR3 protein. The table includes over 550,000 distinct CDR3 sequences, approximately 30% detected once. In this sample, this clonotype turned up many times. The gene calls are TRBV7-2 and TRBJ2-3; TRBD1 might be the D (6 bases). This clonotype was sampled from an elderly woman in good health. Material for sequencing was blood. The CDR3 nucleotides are TGTGCCAGCAGCTTAGAGGGGGTAGGAGATACGCAGTATTTT. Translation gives CASSLEGVGDTQYF.